This entry is about one T cell receptor (beta chain). These data come from a study of blood T cell repertoires in COVID-19. This table comes from immunoSEQ multiplex PCR, and its TCRdb copy is limited to in-frame clones, with some not included. The data show about 280,000 clones, approximately 85% seen once. This receptor was taken from a human donor in a cohort sampled during active COVID-19. The sample taken for sequencing was peripheral blood.

In nucleotides, the CDR3 is TGTGCCAGCAGCCAAGAGGCCGGGGGAGGGCAGCCCCAGCATTTT. Translated, it gives CASSQEAGGGQPQHF. The chain recombines TRBV3-1 (or the pseudogene TRBV3-2) with TRBJ1-5; TRBD1 might be the D (5 bases). The V gene's germline CDR1 is LGHDT and CDR2 YNNKEL (reference sequence). This CDR3 contains 15 residues. With 0 bases removed from V and 7 bases from J, the gap between germline ends came to 13 bases.